Presented here are 24 T cell receptor beta chains from one specimen sequenced in a study of T cell responses to AZD1222 COVID-19 vaccine. Method: immunoSEQ multiplex PCR; TCRdb's copy keeps in-frame clones and lacks some. The sample records 120,000 or so clones, 92% being singletons. Sequences were derived from peripheral blood, sampled on day 0 of AZD1222 vaccination. All receptors derive from an adult in good health.

The chain carries TRBV4-1 and TRBJ2-2; unclear D gene. CDR3 size: 13 residues. Trimming removed 1 base from V and 9 bases from J, with 9 bases in between. Germline V CDR1 and CDR2: MGHRA, YSYEKL. CDR3 loop: CASSQGDGRELFF. The CDR3 region has the DNA TGCGCCAGCAGCCAAGGTGATGGGCGGGAGCTGTTTTTT.

The CDR3 DNA follows: TGTGCCATCAGCGGGGGGACGGATAGCAATCAGCCCCAGCATTTT. Amino acid sequence: CAISGGTDSNQPQHF. V gene TRBV10-3 combines with J gene TRBJ1-5, with a possible D match to TRBD1 (5 bases). V lost 6 bases and J 0 bases, leaving 12 bases between the germline ends. CDR1 and CDR2 from the germline V gene are ENHRY and SYGVKD. CDR3 length equals 15 residues.

The chain is built from TRBV9 and TRBJ2-1, with TRBD2 matching over 12 bases. The CDR3 contains 16 residues. V shed 3 bases, J shed 7 bases, and the junction held 8 bases outside the gene matches. Per the germline V gene, CDR1 is SGDLS and CDR2 is YYNGEE. The CDR3 here is CASSASGRAWGNEQFF. DNA of the CDR3: TGTGCCAGCAGCGCTAGCGGGAGGGCCTGGGGGAATGAGCAGTTCTTC.

The chain employs TRBV13 and TRBJ1-2, with D possibly being TRBD1 (6 bases). Germline CDR1 and CDR2: PRHDT and FYEKMQ (reference sequence). V dropped 5 bases and J dropped 4 bases, with 11 bases sitting between them. CDR3 length: 13 amino acids. Written as DNA, the CDR3 is TGTGCCAGCAGCATGGACAGTTTCTATGGCTACACCTTC. Its translation: CASSMDSFYGYTF.

The chain employs TRBV5-1 and TRBJ1-2; possible D gene TRBD1, 6 bases. The germline CDR1 and CDR2 sequences are SGHRS and YFSETQ. CDR3 length: 16 amino acids. With 0 bases removed from V and 1 base from J, the gap between germline ends came to 13 bases. In nucleotides, the CDR3 is TGCGCCAGCAGCTTGGGAGGACAGTTTAATAACTATGGCTACACCTTC. Protein: CASSLGGQFNNYGYTF.

V and J are TRBV7-2 and TRBJ2-7, with a weak D call TRBD2 (6 bases). Germline V CDR1 and CDR2: SGHTA, FQGNSA. The CDR3 length is 17 residues. The V and J ends lost 5 bases and 9 bases respectively, with 29 bases between them. The CDR3: CASSLMRGTTPLSGQYF. DNA for the CDR3: TGTGCCAGCAGCCTCATGCGGGGTACAACCCCACTCTCGGGGCAGTACTTC.

The chain employs TRBV7-8 and TRBJ1-5, with a tentative D call TRBD1 (5 bases). V shed 1 base and J shed 3 bases, with 13 bases lying between them. The CDR3 runs 16 residues. The germline V gene encodes CDR1 SGHVS and CDR2 FQNEAQ. In nucleotides, the CDR3 is TGTGCCAGCAGCTTAGTGGCAGGGTCGCCCAATCAGCCCCAGCATTTT. Its protein product is CASSLVAGSPNQPQHF.

The chain recombines TRBV2 with TRBJ2-1, with 13 bases matching TRBD2. After removal of 7 bases from V and 8 bases from J, the junction contained 11 bases not matched to a gene. CDR1 is SNHLY, CDR2 FYNNEI, per germline. The CDR3 contains 16 residues. In DNA, the CDR3 is TGTGCCAGCACCCTCCGACTAGCGGGGGGACGGGATGAGCAGTTCTTC. It specifies CASTLRLAGGRDEQFF.

The chain employs TRBV7-6 and TRBJ2-7, with 8 bases matching TRBD1. The CDR3 sequence is 13 residues long. Losses at the gene ends were 5 bases for V and 2 bases for J; bases not matched to a gene: 2. Germline V CDR1 and CDR2: SGHVS, FNYEAQ. The DNA of the CDR3 is TGTGCCAGCAGCCAACAGGGGGCCTACGAGCAGTACTTC. Translated: CASSQQGAYEQYF.

The chain carries TRBV20-1 and TRBJ2-7; the D gene could be TRBD1 or TRBD2 (5 bases each). CDR1 and CDR2 (germline): DFQATT, SNEGSKA (reference sequence). The CDR3 is made up of 12 amino acids. Trimming pared 3 bases from V and 6 bases from J, leaving 12 bases between. The CDR3 DNA is TGCAGTGCTAGTGGGGGACGGGTCGAGCAGTACTTC. This gives the protein CSASGGRVEQYF.

The chain's CDR3 is CASSYGAGGHLGEQYF. The CDR3 DNA follows: TGTGCCAGCAGTTATGGGGCGGGAGGGCATTTGGGCGAGCAGTACTTC. This sequence joins TRBV6-5 and TRBJ2-7, with 9 positions matching TRBD2. The trim removed 3 bases at V and 6 bases at J, leaving 12 bases unmatched. Germline V lookup: CDR1 MNHEY, CDR2 SVGAGI. This CDR3 contains 16 residues.

This clone appeared a single time. This CDR3 is CAWSDPEEFGYEQYF. The CDR3 nucleotides are TGTGCCTGGAGTGACCCAGAAGAATTTGGCTACGAGCAGTACTTC. V gene TRBV30 combines with J gene TRBJ2-7; D is unresolved. CDR3 size: 15 residues. Germline CDR1 reads GTSNPN; CDR2 reads SVGIG (reference sequence). Trimming cost V 1 base and J 3 bases, with 16 bases left between them.

V usage is TRBV4-3 and J usage is TRBJ2-7; TRBD1 might be the D (5 bases). This CDR3 region has 14 residues. V gave up 0 bases and J gave up 6 bases, with 12 bases separating them. Germline CDR1 LGHNA, CDR2 YSLEER. The CDR3 DNA reads as TGCGCCAGCAGCCAAGAGCGACAGCCGCTCGAGCAGTACTTC. Translation: CASSQERQPLEQYF.

The chain employs TRBV6-2 or TRBV6-3 and TRBJ2-3; TRBD2 matches 9 bases. The ends lost 8 bases at V and 4 bases at J; junction bases unmatched: 4. The CDR3 consists of 13 residues. The germline V gene encodes CDR1 MNHEY and CDR2 SVGEGT. CDR3 bases: TGTGCCAGCCGCCTAGCGGGGTCAGATACGCAGTATTTT. It translates to CASRLAGSDTQYF.

The chain employs TRBV27 and TRBJ1-2, with D possibly TRBD1 on 6 matching bases. Trimming removed 4 bases at V and 8 bases at J, with 11 bases between. The CDR3 has 12 amino acids. CDR1 and CDR2 from the germline V gene are MNHEY and SMNVEV (reference sequence). The CDR3: CASSSGAGGYTF. The CDR3 DNA reads TGTGCCAGCAGTTCGGGGGCGGGGGGCTACACCTTC.

The gene calls are TRBV5-1 and TRBJ2-5, with 11 nucleotides matching TRBD1. The J segment lost 5 bases and the V segment lost 7 bases, leaving 7 bases of the junction unmatched. This CDR3 spans 14 amino acids. Germline CDR1 and CDR2: SGHRS and YFSETQ. The CDR3 region is CASLRDRGGETQYF. CDR3 sequence (DNA): TGCGCCAGCTTACGGGACAGGGGGGGCGAGACCCAGTACTTC.

V gene TRBV4-1 combines with J gene TRBJ1-2; D uncertain. The CDR3 is 12 amino acids. Germline V gene lookup returns CDR1 MGHRA and CDR2 YSYEKL. Deletions cut 1 base from V and 8 bases from J, with 8 bases between. CDR3 coding DNA: TGCGCCAGCAGCCAAGGAATTAAAGGCTACACCTTC. This codes for CASSQGIKGYTF.

The rearrangement uses TRBV29-1 and TRBJ1-1; D might be TRBD1 (6 bases). CDR3 length equals 13 residues. CDR1 and CDR2 (germline): SQVTM, ANQGSEA. V shed 6 bases and J shed 0 bases, with 11 bases lying between them. This CDR3 reads CSVGGALNTEAFF. CDR3 in DNA: TGCAGCGTGGGGGGGGCACTGAACACTGAAGCTTTCTTT.

The chain carries TRBV5-6 and TRBJ1-2; 8 nucleotides line up with TRBD1. V shed 3 bases and J 2 bases; nucleotides not matched to a gene: 3. CDR1 is SGHDT, CDR2 YYEEEE, per germline. CDR3 length equals 14 residues. CDR3 DNA sequence: TGTGCCAGCAGCTCGGGACAGGCGAACTATGGCTACACCTTC. Its translation is CASSSGQANYGYTF.

This chain uses TRBV28 with TRBJ2-3; the match to TRBD1 covers 10 bases. Trimming at V came to 3 bases and at J to 6 bases, leaving 12 bases not matched to a gene. The length of the CDR3 is 17 residues. The germline gives CDR1 MDHEN, CDR2 SYDVKM. Here the CDR3 DNA reads TGTGCCAGCAGTTTGTTACTTGGACAGGGGGACATTGATACGCAGTATTTT. Its protein is CASSLLLGQGDIDTQYF.

CDR3 coding DNA: TGTGCCAGCAGTTGGGGGGCAGGAAACACTGAAGCTTTCTTT. Translation gives CASSWGAGNTEAFF. The J gene is TRBJ1-1, the V gene TRBV27, with D maybe TRBD1 (6 bases). This CDR3 is 14 amino acids long. The V gene's germline CDR1 is MNHEY and CDR2 SMNVEV (reference sequence). The V end lost 4 bases, the J end lost 2 bases, and 11 bases lay between the germline ends.

Details on this clone: One end of the junction is discordant with germline, which a read error may explain. This chain uses TRBV3-1 (or the pseudogene TRBV3-2) with TRBJ1-3; D perhaps matches TRBD1 (5 bases). The CDR3 is 14 amino acids. The V gene's germline CDR1 is LGHDT and CDR2 YNNKEL (reference sequence). The CDR3 loop reads CASSPTGPGDTIYF. CDR3 DNA: TGTGCCAGCAGCCCAACGGGACCTGGAGACACCATATATTTT.

This chain uses TRBV10-3 with TRBJ1-5; TRBD1 aligns across 8 bases. Germline V CDR1 and CDR2: ENHRY, SYGVKD. The V segment lost 4 bases and the J segment 6 bases; nucleotides outside the gene matches: 8. This CDR3 has 15 residues. The CDR3 spells CAISGAQGASQPQHF. The CDR3 DNA is TGTGCCATCAGTGGGGCGCAGGGGGCAAGTCAGCCCCAGCATTTT.

The chain has TRBV6-5 and TRBJ1-5, with TRBD1 identical over 9 bases. CDR1 and CDR2 (germline): MNHEY, SVGAGI. Trimming at V came to 4 bases and at J to 7 bases, leaving 5 bases not matched to a gene. The CDR3 consists of 14 residues. The CDR3: CASSSDRGGQPQHF. CDR3 bases: TGTGCCAGCAGTTCGGACAGGGGTGGGCAGCCCCAGCATTTT.